This T cell receptor (beta chain) was sequenced for a study of graft-versus-host responses after intestinal transplantation. Assay: immunoSEQ multiplex PCR; the TCRdb copy retains only in-frame clones and omits some. The sample has 24,000 or so clones, less than 90% seen once. The source is a human patient who received an intestinal transplant, so some T cells may come from the graft donor. The sample in question was PBMCs, obtained 28 days after intestinal transplant.

The CDR3 DNA reads TGCGCCAGCAGCTTGATAAGGCTAGCGGGAGCTAGCACAGATACGCAGTATTTT. Amino acid sequence: CASSLIRLAGASTDTQYF. V usage is TRBV5-1 and J usage is TRBJ2-3, with 10 bases that match TRBD2. J lost 0 bases, V lost 1 base, and 8 bases had no gene match. Germline assignment: CDR1 SGHRS and CDR2 YFSETQ. There are 18 residues in the CDR3.